Detailed here is one T cell receptor beta chain. Authors' analysis steps: By means of reference gene primer amplification, nucleated cell counts were estimated. The table came from immunoSEQ multiplex PCR; TCRdb's copy has only in-frame clones and leaves some out. V and J calls and clone size are those listed in that table; D and trimming were worked out from the DNA. The sample includes roughly 250,000 clones, about 91% seen only once; the top ten take around 1.3%. This CDR3 is built from 16 residues. CDR1 is SGHDN, CDR2 FVKESK, per germline. The trim removed 2 bases at V and 2 bases at J, leaving 6 bases unmatched. This record belongs to a study of blood T cell repertoires in COVID-19. Study in general: The cDNA or gDNA used as material had been derived from T cells, B-cell-depleted T cells, or PBMCs.

The receptor's source is a woman in her forties with acute COVID-19. This sequence joins TRBV14 and TRBJ2-5, with 9 nucleotides matching TRBD1. The source material was PBMCs or T cells enriched from blood (not recorded which). The CDR3 reads CASSQTGGSVQETQYF. The CDR3 DNA follows: TGTGCCAGCAGCCAAACAGGGGGCTCTGTACAAGAGACCCAGTACTTC.